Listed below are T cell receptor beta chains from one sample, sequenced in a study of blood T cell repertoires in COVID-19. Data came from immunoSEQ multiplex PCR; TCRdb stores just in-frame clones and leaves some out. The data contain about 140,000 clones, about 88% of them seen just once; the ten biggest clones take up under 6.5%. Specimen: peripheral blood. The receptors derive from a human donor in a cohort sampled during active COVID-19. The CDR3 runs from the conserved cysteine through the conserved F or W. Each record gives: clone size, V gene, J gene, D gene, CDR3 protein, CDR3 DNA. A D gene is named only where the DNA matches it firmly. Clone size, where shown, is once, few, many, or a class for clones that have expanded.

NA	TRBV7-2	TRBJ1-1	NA	CASSLGAGKGAFF	TGTGCCAGCAGCTTAGGGGCGGGGAAAGGAGCTTTCTTT
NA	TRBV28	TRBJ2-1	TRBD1	CASSQRGGLGQGAMEFF	TGTGCCAGCAGCCAACGGGGTGGCCTGGGACAGGGGGCAATGGAGTTCTTC
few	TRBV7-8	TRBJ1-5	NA	CASSSESTPQHF	TGTGCCAGCAGCTCTGAGAGTACGCCCCAGCATTTT
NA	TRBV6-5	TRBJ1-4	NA	CASRTESTTNEKLFF	TGTGCCAGCCGGACAGAATCCACAACTAATGAAAAACTGTTTTTT
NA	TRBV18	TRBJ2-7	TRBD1	CASSPGTGSEQYF	TGTGCCAGCTCACCTGGGACAGGGAGCGAGCAGTACTTC
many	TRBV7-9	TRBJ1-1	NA	CASSLGRQGIKAFF	TGTGCCAGCAGCTTAGGAAGGCAGGGAATTAAAGCTTTCTTT
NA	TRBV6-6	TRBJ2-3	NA	CASSYQDLRADTQYF	TGTGCCAGCAGTTACCAGGACTTGCGGGCGGATACGCAGTATTTT
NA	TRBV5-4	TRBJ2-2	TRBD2	CASSGGLAGSLGNTGELFF	TGTGCCAGCAGCGGGGGACTAGCGGGGAGTTTGGGGAACACCGGGGAGCTGTTTTTT
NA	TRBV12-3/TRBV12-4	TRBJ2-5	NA	CASSVNRGETQYF	TGTGCCAGCAGTGTGAATAGGGGGGAGACCCAGTACTTC
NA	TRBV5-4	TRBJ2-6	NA	CASWGLGANVLTF	TGTGCCAGCTGGGGGCTTGGGGCCAACGTCCTGACTTTC
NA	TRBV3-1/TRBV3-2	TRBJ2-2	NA	CASSRSAGSNTGELFF	TGTGCCAGCAGCAGATCCGCGGGGTCGAACACCGGGGAGCTGTTTTTT
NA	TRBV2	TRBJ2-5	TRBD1	CASSIRQGQETQYF	TGTGCCAGCAGTATTAGACAGGGGCAAGAGACCCAGTACTTC
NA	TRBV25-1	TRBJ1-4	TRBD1	CASSGRQGAFTNEKLFF	TGTGCCAGCAGTGGGCGACAGGGGGCTTTTACTAATGAAAAACTGTTTTTT
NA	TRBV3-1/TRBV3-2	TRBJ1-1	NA	CASSRKGVPEAFF	TGTGCCAGCAGCCGGAAGGGGGTTCCTGAAGCTTTCTTT